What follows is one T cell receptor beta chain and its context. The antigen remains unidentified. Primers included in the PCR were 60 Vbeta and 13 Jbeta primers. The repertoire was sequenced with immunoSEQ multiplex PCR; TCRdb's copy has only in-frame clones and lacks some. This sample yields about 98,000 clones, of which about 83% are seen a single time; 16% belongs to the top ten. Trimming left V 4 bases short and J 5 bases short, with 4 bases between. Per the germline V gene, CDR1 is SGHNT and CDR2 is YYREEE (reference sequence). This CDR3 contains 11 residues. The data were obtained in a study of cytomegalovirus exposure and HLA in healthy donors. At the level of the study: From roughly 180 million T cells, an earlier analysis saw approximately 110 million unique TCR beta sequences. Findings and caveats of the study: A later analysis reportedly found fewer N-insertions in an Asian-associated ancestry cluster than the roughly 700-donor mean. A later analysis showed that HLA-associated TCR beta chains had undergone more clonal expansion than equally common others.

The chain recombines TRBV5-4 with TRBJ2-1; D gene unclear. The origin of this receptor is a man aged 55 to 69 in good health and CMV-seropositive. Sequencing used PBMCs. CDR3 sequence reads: CASSVNNEQFF. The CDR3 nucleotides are TGTGCCAGCAGCGTCAACAATGAGCAGTTCTTC.